Listed below are T cell receptor beta chains from one sample, sequenced in a study of blood T cell repertoires in COVID-19. Data came from immunoSEQ multiplex PCR; TCRdb stores just in-frame clones and leaves some out. The sample lists approximately 100,000 clones; roughly nine tenths were seen once. The specimen was peripheral blood. Receptors were obtained from a human donor in a cohort sampled during active COVID-19. Both conserved end residues are part of each CDR3. D genes are given only for firm matches. Size tells how often a clone was seen (once, few, many) or the class of an expanded clone, and some rows leave it out.

abundance	v_gene	j_gene	d_gene	CDR3aa	CDR3nt
NA	TRBV5-6	TRBJ1-2	NA	CASSLTVNYGYTF	TGTGCCAGCAGCTTGACAGTTAACTATGGCTACACCTTC
NA	TRBV7-2	TRBJ1-5	TRBD1	CASSEDRASNQPQHF	TGTGCCAGCAGCGAGGACAGGGCTAGCAATCAGCCCCAGCATTTT
NA	TRBV14	TRBJ2-3	NA	CASSQVGDTQYF	TGTGCCAGCAGCCAAGTCGGAGATACGCAGTATTTT
NA	TRBV27	TRBJ2-7	NA	CASSSGTYSYEQYF	TGTGCCAGCAGCTCCGGGACATACTCCTACGAGCAGTACTTC
NA	TRBV7-8	TRBJ2-2	TRBD2	CASGTRTGGSGTVDTGELFF	TGTGCCAGCGGGACTAGAACGGGCGGAAGCGGGACGGTAGACACCGGGGAGCTGTTTTTT
NA	TRBV3-1/TRBV3-2	TRBJ1-5	NA	CASSQSGRCQHF	TGTGCCAGCAGCCAATCTGGGCGTTGCCAGCATTTT
few	TRBV3-1/TRBV3-2	TRBJ1-2	TRBD1	CASSHLQGASGYTF	TGTGCCAGCAGCCACCTACAGGGGGCGAGTGGCTACACCTTC
NA	TRBV19	TRBJ1-2	TRBD1	CASSIRQGNYGYTF	TGTGCCAGTAGTATACGACAGGGGAACTATGGCTACACCTTC
NA	TRBV7-9	TRBJ2-2	TRBD2	CASSSWAGGNTGELFF	TGTGCCAGCAGCTCCTGGGCGGGAGGGAACACCGGGGAGCTGTTTTTT
NA	TRBV6-2/TRBV6-3	TRBJ1-5	NA	CASSSGSSNQPQHF	TGTGCCAGCAGTTCGGGGAGTAGCAATCAGCCCCAGCATTTT
NA	TRBV19	TRBJ2-2	NA	CASSPGTHTGELFF	TGTGCCAGTAGTCCCGGGACTCACACCGGGGAGCTGTTTTTT
NA	TRBV7-2	TRBJ1-2	TRBD1	CASSFTGGLPSNYGYTF	TGTGCCAGCAGCTTTACAGGGGGCCTGCCTTCTAACTATGGCTACACCTTC
NA	TRBV19	TRBJ2-3	NA	CASSIRRSTDTQYF	TGTGCCAGTAGTATACGTAGAAGCACAGATACGCAGTATTTT
NA	TRBV5-6	TRBJ1-2	NA	CASIELRGPNYGYTF	TGTGCCAGCATCGAACTCAGGGGCCCTAACTATGGCTACACCTTC
NA	TRBV18	TRBJ2-7	NA	CASSLTVDLSSYEQYF	TGTGCCAGCTCACTTACAGTAGATCTAAGCTCCTACGAGCAGTACTTC
NA	TRBV6-6	TRBJ1-2	TRBD1	CASSYSPGQGYGYTF	TGTGCCAGCAGTTACTCTCCCGGACAGGGGTATGGCTACACCTTC
once	TRBV4-3	TRBJ2-2	NA	CASSQVKTYTGELFF	TGCGCCAGCAGCCAAGTTAAAACTTACACCGGGGAGCTGTTTTTT
NA	TRBV4-3	TRBJ2-3	NA	CASSQVLADTQYF	TGCGCCAGCAGCCAAGTTTTAGCAGATACGCAGTATTTT
NA	TRBV7-8	TRBJ2-1	NA	CASSSSPGGYNEQFF	TGTGCCAGCAGCTCCTCCCCCGGAGGGTACAATGAGCAGTTCTTC
NA	TRBV27	TRBJ1-5	TRBD1	CASSFGGTALQHF	TGTGCCAGCAGTTTTGGGGGGACAGCACTTCAGCATTTT
NA	TRBV7-9	TRBJ2-7	TRBD2	CASSRGGGTYEQYF	TGTGCCAGCAGCAGGGGCGGGGGGACCTACGAGCAGTACTTC
NA	TRBV7-2	TRBJ1-2	NA	CASSIRGGYTF	TGTGCCAGCAGCATCCGAGGGGGCTACACCTTC
NA	TRBV4-2	TRBJ1-3	TRBD1	CASSQATGGGNTIYF	TGTGCCAGCAGCCAAGCCACAGGGGGAGGAAACACCATATATTTT
NA	TRBV11-3	TRBJ2-1	NA	CASSLDQLAEQFF	TGTGCCAGCAGCTTAGATCAGTTGGCTGAGCAGTTCTTC
NA	TRBV7-2	TRBJ1-6	NA	CASSLIEGNNSPLHF	TGTGCCAGCAGCTTAATTGAGGGAAACAATTCACCCCTCCACTTT
NA	TRBV13	TRBJ1-6	NA	CASSRGSSYNSPLHF	TGTGCCAGCAGCCGCGGGAGCTCCTATAATTCACCCCTCCACTTT
NA	TRBV24-1	TRBJ2-5	TRBD2	CASRRAGEETQYF	TGTGCCTCCCGTCGAGCGGGAGAAGAGACCCAGTACTTC
NA	TRBV10-3	TRBJ1-6	NA	CAISEGTNSPLHF	TGTGCCATCAGTGAGGGGACAAATTCACCCCTCCACTTT
NA	TRBV4-2	TRBJ2-1	NA	CASSHRDNEQFF	TGTGCCAGCAGCCACAGGGACAATGAGCAGTTCTTC
NA	TRBV6-5	TRBJ1-2	TRBD1	CASTSMGGQGYGYTF	TGTGCCAGCACATCAATGGGGGGACAGGGTTATGGCTACACCTTC
once	TRBV9	TRBJ2-5	NA	CASSAVEYGGGGAQYF	TGTGCCAGCAGCGCCGTAGAGTACGGGGGAGGAGGGGCCCAGTACTTC
NA	TRBV29-1	TRBJ2-3	TRBD2	CSVEGRGGLTDTQYF	TGCAGCGTTGAGGGGCGGGGGGGCTTGACAGATACGCAGTATTTT
NA	TRBV9	TRBJ2-3	NA	CASSGYSSTDTQYF	TGTGCCAGCAGCGGATACTCTAGCACAGATACGCAGTATTTT
NA	TRBV6-5	TRBJ2-7	NA	CASTSVGETYEQYF	TGTGCCAGCACCTCGGTCGGGGAAACCTACGAGCAGTACTTC
NA	TRBV4-3	TRBJ2-1	NA	CASSHRTVSGEQFF	TGCGCCAGCAGCCATCGAACAGTCAGCGGTGAGCAGTTCTTC
NA	TRBV7-2	TRBJ2-1	TRBD2	CASSATSGSYNEQFF	TGTGCCAGCAGCGCAACTAGCGGCTCCTACAATGAGCAGTTCTTC
NA	TRBV24-1	TRBJ2-1	TRBD1	CATSDRGQGKDEQFF	TGTGCCACCAGTGACCGAGGACAGGGAAAGGATGAGCAGTTCTTC
NA	TRBV11-2	TRBJ2-7	TRBD1	CASSRGNRGLTYEQYF	TGTGCCAGCAGCCGGGGGAACAGGGGGCTGACCTACGAGCAGTACTTC
NA	TRBV3-1/TRBV3-2	TRBJ1-1	NA	CASSQSGGGLGAFF	TGTGCCAGCAGCCAATCGGGGGGAGGGTTGGGCGCTTTCTTT
NA	TRBV29-1	TRBJ2-1	NA	CSVRAPPEVSTNEQFF	TGCAGCGTCAGAGCCCCCCCGGAGGTTAGCACCAATGAGCAGTTCTTC
NA	TRBV4-2	TRBJ2-7	TRBD2	CASSQDGAGAPYEQYF	TGTGCCAGCAGCCAAGATGGCGCGGGAGCCCCCTACGAGCAGTACTTC
NA	TRBV2	TRBJ2-7	TRBD2	CASSEAGGRSVRYEQYF	TGTGCCAGCAGTGAAGCCGGCGGGAGATCTGTGAGGTACGAGCAGTACTTC
NA	TRBV13	TRBJ1-2	NA	CASSLLEGGGYTF	TGTGCCAGCAGCCTCCTCGAGGGCGGTGGCTACACCTTC
NA	TRBV11-3	TRBJ2-2	NA	CASSPPRGTGELFF	TGTGCCAGCAGCCCCCCTCGAGGGACCGGGGAGCTGTTTTTT
few	TRBV5-1	TRBJ1-5	TRBD1	CASSPGGQGLNQPQHF	TGCGCCAGCAGCCCAGGGGGACAGGGCCTAAATCAGCCCCAGCATTTT
NA	TRBV19	TRBJ2-3	TRBD2	CASSIATLAGGTDTQYF	TGTGCCAGTAGTATAGCGACACTAGCGGGAGGCACAGATACGCAGTATTTT
NA	TRBV12-3/TRBV12-4	TRBJ1-2	NA	CASSPSSFYGYTF	TGTGCCAGCAGCCCCTCGAGCTTCTATGGCTACACCTTC
NA	TRBV11-1	TRBJ2-7	NA	CASSFSTGSYEQYF	TGTGCCAGCAGCTTTTCTACAGGCTCCTACGAGCAGTACTTC
NA	TRBV2	TRBJ2-2	NA	CASGAREDGELFF	TGTGCCAGCGGTGCCAGGGAAGACGGGGAGCTGTTTTTT
NA	TRBV6-5	TRBJ2-1	TRBD1	CASRDSSSVKQFF	TGTGCCAGCCGGGACAGCTCTTCCGTGAAGCAGTTCTTC
few	TRBV6-5	TRBJ1-1	TRBD1	CASSKPGQMNTEAFF	TGTGCCAGCAGTAAACCGGGACAGATGAACACTGAAGCTTTCTTT
few	TRBV7-9	TRBJ1-4	NA	CASSFPSTTNEKLFF	TGTGCCAGCAGCTTCCCCAGTACAACTAATGAAAAACTGTTTTTT
NA	TRBV24-1	TRBJ1-5	NA	CATSPQRGRKRPGLSNQPQHF	TGTGCCACCAGCCCCCAGCGGGGGCGGAAGCGGCCGGGATTGAGCAATCAGCCCCAGCATTTT
NA	TRBV5-1	TRBJ1-1	NA	CASSPYLQTNEAFF	TGCGCCAGCAGCCCGTACCTTCAGACAAATGAAGCTTTCTTT
NA	TRBV10-2	TRBJ2-7	NA	CASSDWRGAGYEQYF	TGCGCCAGCAGTGATTGGAGGGGTGCTGGCTACGAGCAGTACTTC
NA	TRBV2	TRBJ1-5	NA	CASWGDQVSNQPQHF	TGTGCCAGCTGGGGGGACCAGGTTAGCAATCAGCCCCAGCATTTT
few	TRBV27	TRBJ2-7	TRBD1	CASSSGTGGYEQYF	TGTGCCAGCAGTTCAGGGACAGGGGGCTACGAGCAGTACTTC